The next 16 T cell receptor beta chains were all read from a single sample in a study of tissue T cells after allogeneic stem cell transplantation. TCRdb keeps only in-frame clones here, not all; method: immunoSEQ multiplex PCR. Among 20,000 to 25,000 clones, about 70% were seen once, and the ten largest hold 0.35% to 0.5%. The sequencing input was blood. The receptors originated from a female BALB/c mouse in good health. The mice in this strain carry MHC haplotype H2-d.

A remark on this clone: Gene names denote mouse genes. The read comes to an end 1 residue before the CDR3 does, leaving the germline J gene to fill in the end. The chain is built from TRBV19 and TRBJ2-1, with 7 bases identical to TRBD1. Germline V gene sequence: CDR1 FNHDT, CDR2 SITEND (reference sequence). After removal of 0 bases from V and 1 base from J, the junction contained 1 base not matched to a gene. There are 15 residues in the CDR3. Incomplete CDR3 DNA: TGTGCCAGCAGTATAGCCAGGGGGAACTATGCTGAGCAGTTC. Amino acid sequence: CASSIARGNYAEQF. The whole CDR3 region reads CASSIARGNYAEQFF.

A note on this clone: Mouse names are used for the genes. The read terminates 1 residue ahead of where the CDR3 ends, so the germline J gene completes it. This chain links TRBV29 with TRBJ2-5; TRBD1 might be the D (5 bases). The CDR3 totals 12 residues. The germline gives CDR1 MSHET, CDR2 SYDVDS. Trimming took off 5 bases at V and 6 bases at J, with 9 bases between the two ends. CDR3 DNA (partial): TGTGCTAGCAGTACCCCAGGGGACACCCAGTAC. Its protein product is CASSTPGDTQY. The entire CDR3 protein is CASSTPGDTQYF.

On this clone: Gene names refer to mouse genes. The CDR3 goes on 1 residue after the read ends, and that part is filled in from the germline J gene. The V call is TRBV31, the J call TRBJ2-7, with D hard to call. Trimming pared 0 bases from V and 6 bases from J, leaving 3 bases between. CDR1 and CDR2 (germline): GKSSPN, SITVG. The CDR3 is 10 residues long. This CDR3 is CAWSLAEQYF. Incomplete CDR3 DNA: TGTGCCTGGAGTCTAGCTGAACAGTAC.

A remark on this clone: The gene names here belong to mouse. Read data end 1 residue before the CDR3 end; the end is taken from the germline J gene. This chain joins TRBV19 and TRBJ2-7, with D perhaps TRBD1 (5 bases). V lost 2 bases and J lost 4, with 7 bases in between. The germline CDR1 and CDR2 sequences are FNHDT and SITEND (reference sequence). The CDR3 sequence is 12 residues long. CDR3 protein: CASSITGYEQYF. The CDR3 bases that were read are TGTGCCAGCAGTATTACAGGATATGAACAGTAC.

As regards this clone: Any gene name here is a mouse gene name. The CDR3 end falls 1 residue outside the read, so it is completed with the germline J gene. J is TRBJ2-2 and V is TRBV13-2, with D perhaps given as TRBD1 or TRBD2 (5 bases each). CDR1 and CDR2 (germline): NNHNN, SYGAGS (reference sequence). V was shortened by 5 bases and J by 3 bases, with 8 bases between the two germline ends. CDR3 length: 13 amino acids. The CDR3 DNA, read in part, is TGTGCCAGCGGCGGGACCTACACCGGGCAGCTCTAC. Its protein product is CASGGTYTGQLY. The whole CDR3 sequence is CASGGTYTGQLYF.

As to this clone: At one end, the junction sequence differs from germline, possibly due to a read error. These gene names are mouse names. The read stops 1 residue short of the end of the CDR3; the missing end is completed from the germline J gene. The chain has TRBV13-3 and TRBJ1-4; 10 bases agree with TRBD1. This CDR3 contains 13 residues. Per the germline V gene, CDR1 is NNHDY and CDR2 is SYVADS. CDR3 sequence reads: CASRDRGLERLFF. The DNA read from the CDR3 is TGTGCCAGCCGTGACAGGGGGCTCGAAAGATTATTT. Using reference TRBV13-3 and TRBJ1-4 for the parts outside the CDR3, the full variable domain is EAAVTQSPRSKVAVTGGKVTLSCHQTNNHDYMYWYRQDTGHGLRLIHYSYVADSTEKGDIPDGYKASRPSQENFSLILELASLSQTAVYFCASRDRGLERLFFGHGTKLSVL.

Concerning this clone: Any gene name here is a mouse gene name. From the germline J gene comes the end of the CDR3, since the read stops 1 residue before it. V and J are TRBV4 and TRBJ2-1, with D perhaps assigned TRBD1 or TRBD2 (6 bases each). The CDR3 totals 13 residues. The V and J ends lost 10 bases and 0 bases respectively, with 10 bases between them. The V gene's germline CDR1 is LGHDT and CDR2 YNNKQL (reference sequence). CDR3 DNA (partial): TGTGCCAAAGAGGGGGGTAACTATGCTGAGCAGTTC. It is translated as CAKEGGNYAEQF. The CDR3, in full, reads CAKEGGNYAEQFF.

As to this clone: The genes and germline here are from mouse. Sequencing ends 1 residue short of the CDR3 end; the germline J gene provides the rest. The chain is built from TRBV2 and TRBJ2-5, with 7 bases that match TRBD1. The CDR3 runs to 14 residues. Looked up from germline, CDR1 is LGHNA and CDR2 is YSYQKL. V was clipped by 3 bases and J by 0 bases; unmatched bases: 0. CDR3 bases read: TGTGCCAGCAGCCAGGGACAGAACCAAGACACCCAGTAC. Its protein product is CASSQGQNQDTQY. In full, the CDR3 reads CASSQGQNQDTQYF. The full variable domain, rest sourced from reference TRBV2 and TRBJ2-5, is DPKIIQKPKYLVAVTGSEKILICEQYLGHNAMYWYRQSAKKPLEFMFSYSYQKLMDNQTASSRFQPQSSKKNHLDLQITALKPDDSATYFCASSQGQNQDTQYFGPGTRLLVL.

Turning to this clone: Mouse names are used for the genes. The read stops 1 residue short of the end of the CDR3; the missing end is completed from the germline J gene. The J gene is TRBJ2-4, the V gene TRBV19; 9 positions agree with TRBD2. The germline CDR1 and CDR2 sequences are FNHDT and SITEND (reference sequence). This CDR3 contains 14 residues. Trimming at V came to 5 bases and at J to 3 bases, leaving 4 bases not matched to a gene. The chain's CDR3 is CASRQDWGQNTLYF. CDR3 DNA, as far as it was read: TGTGCCAGCAGACAGGACTGGGGCCAAAACACCTTGTAC.

A word on this clone: The genes and germline here are from mouse. Sequencing ends 1 residue short of the CDR3 end; the germline J gene provides the rest. This sample includes further DNA sequences coding for the same CDR3. The J gene is TRBJ2-4, the V gene TRBV1, with 7 bases aligning to TRBD1. V gave up 3 bases and J gave up 0 bases; unmatched junction bases: 0. This CDR3 region has 14 residues. CDR1 and CDR2 (germline): NSQYPW, LRSPGD (reference sequence). This CDR3 is CTCSADRSQNTLYF. The sequenced part of the CDR3 DNA is TGCACCTGCAGTGCGGACAGGAGTCAAAACACCTTGTAC.

Regarding this clone: Each gene name is a mouse one. Read coverage stops 1 residue before the CDR3 terminus; the germline J gene supplies the remainder. The chain employs TRBV13-2 and TRBJ2-4; TRBD2 aligns across 8 bases. The junction had 3 bases not matched to a gene; V was cut back by 0 bases and J by 3 bases. Per the germline V gene, CDR1 is NNHNN and CDR2 is SYGAGS (reference sequence). The CDR3 has 15 residues. The covered CDR3 bases are TGTGCCAGCGGTGATGCCTGGGGGGTCCAAAACACCTTGTAC. It codes for CASGDAWGVQNTLY. The entire CDR3 protein is CASGDAWGVQNTLYF.

Concerning this clone: Germline and genes: mouse. The read is 1 residue too short to cover the CDR3 end, so that end is filled in from the germline J gene. The chain couples TRBV1 to TRBJ1-3; the match to TRBD1 covers 8 bases. The germline gives CDR1 NSQYPW, CDR2 LRSPGD (reference sequence). The CDR3 runs to 15 residues. Trimming removed 5 bases from V and 3 bases from J; junction bases left unmatched: 6. CDR3 DNA, as far as it was read: TGCACCTGCAGTCAGGCAGGGGGCGTTGGAAATACGCTCTAT. Protein: CTCSQAGGVGNTLY. The entire CDR3 protein reads CTCSQAGGVGNTLYF.

To note about this clone: The listed genes are named as in mouse. Sequencing ends 1 residue short of the CDR3 end; the germline J gene provides the rest. This chain connects TRBV13-2 to TRBJ2-4; D is unresolved. Trimming pared 0 bases from V and 5 bases from J, leaving 4 bases between. This CDR3 region has 12 residues. Germline CDR1 and CDR2: NNHNN and SYGAGS (reference sequence). CDR3 sequence: CASGDAPNTLYF. The covered CDR3 bases are TGTGCCAGCGGTGATGCACCAAACACCTTGTAC.

In regard to this clone: Germline and genes here are mouse. The read terminates 1 residue before the CDR3 end, so the remaining end is supplied by the germline J gene. The chain has TRBV13-3 and TRBJ2-2; a weak D match, TRBD1 (5 bases). Between the trimmed V and J ends, which lost 0 bases and 0 bases, there was a span of 9 bases. The CDR3 is 16 amino acids. CDR1 and CDR2 from the germline V gene are NNHDY and SYVADS. Partial CDR3 DNA: TGTGCCAGCAGTGATGAAAGGGGTTCAAACACCGGGCAGCTCTAC. As protein: CASSDERGSNTGQLY. Given in full, the CDR3 is CASSDERGSNTGQLYF.

As to this clone: The gene symbols are mouse symbols. The read stops 1 residue short of the end of the CDR3; the missing end is completed from the germline J gene. The J gene is TRBJ1-1, the V gene TRBV29; a possible D gene is TRBD1 (6 bases). CDR1 MSHET and CDR2 SYDVDS come from the germline V gene. The V end was cut by 5 bases, the J end by 0 bases, with 10 bases between. The CDR3 loop spans 14 amino acids. CDR3 region: CASSPGTSNTEVFF. The part of the CDR3 DNA that was read is TGTGCTAGCAGTCCCGGGACATCAAACACAGAAGTCTTC.

This clone was seen just once. Genes here carry mouse names. Coverage ceases 1 residue before the CDR3 finishes, and the germline J gene fills in the end. The V call is TRBV19, the J call TRBJ1-3; tentatively, D is TRBD1 (6 bases). Trimming took 0 bases from V and 0 from J, leaving 10 bases between them. Germline V gives CDR1 FNHDT, CDR2 SITEND (reference sequence). This CDR3 has 16 amino acids. The CDR3 region is CASSIGTVNSGNTLYF. The sequenced part of the CDR3 DNA is TGTGCCAGCAGTATAGGGACAGTCAATTCTGGAAATACGCTCTAT.